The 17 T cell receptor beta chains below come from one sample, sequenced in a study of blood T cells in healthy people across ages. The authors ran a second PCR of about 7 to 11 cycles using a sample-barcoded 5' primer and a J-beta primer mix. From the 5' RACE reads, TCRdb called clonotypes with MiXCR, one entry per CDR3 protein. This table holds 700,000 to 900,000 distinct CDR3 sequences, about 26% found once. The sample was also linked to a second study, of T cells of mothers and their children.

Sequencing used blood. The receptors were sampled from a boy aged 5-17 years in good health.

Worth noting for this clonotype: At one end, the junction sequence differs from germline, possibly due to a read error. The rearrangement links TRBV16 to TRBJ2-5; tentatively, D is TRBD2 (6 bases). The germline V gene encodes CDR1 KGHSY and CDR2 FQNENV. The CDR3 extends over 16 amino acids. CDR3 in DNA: TGCGCCAGCAGCCAATCATTAGGAGGGACGGGAGAGACCCAGTACTTC. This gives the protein CASSQSLGGTGETQYF.

This CDR3 reads CATSGPWGATDTQYF. The CDR3 region has the DNA TGTGCCACCAGTGGCCCTTGGGGGGCCACAGATACGCAGTATTTT. The chain employs TRBV24-1 and TRBJ2-3; perhaps D is TRBD1 or TRBD2 (6 bases each). CDR1 and CDR2 from the germline V gene are KGHDR and SFDVKD. V lost 5 bases and J lost 2, with 13 bases in between. This CDR3 has 15 amino acids.

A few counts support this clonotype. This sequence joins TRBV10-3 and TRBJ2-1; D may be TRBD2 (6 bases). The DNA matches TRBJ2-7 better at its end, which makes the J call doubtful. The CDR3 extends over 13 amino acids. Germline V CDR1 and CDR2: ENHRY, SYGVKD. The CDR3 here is CATGTPLRGEQYF. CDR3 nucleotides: TGTGCCACCGGGACTCCCCTCCGGGGGGAGCAGTACTTC.

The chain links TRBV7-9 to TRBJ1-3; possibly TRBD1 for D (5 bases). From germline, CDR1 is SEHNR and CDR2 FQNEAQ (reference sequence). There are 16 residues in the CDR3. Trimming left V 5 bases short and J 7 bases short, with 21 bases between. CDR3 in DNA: TGTGCCAGCAGCGACCCAACAGGTTCGGGAGGGAACACCATATATTTT. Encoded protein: CASSDPTGSGGNTIYF.

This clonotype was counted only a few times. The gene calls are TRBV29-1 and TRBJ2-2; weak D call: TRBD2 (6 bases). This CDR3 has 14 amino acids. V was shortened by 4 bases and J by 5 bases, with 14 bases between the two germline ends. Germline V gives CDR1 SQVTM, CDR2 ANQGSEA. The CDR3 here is CSVVRDLRTGELFF. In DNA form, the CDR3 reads TGCAGCGTTGTACGGGACTTGAGGACCGGGGAGCTGTTTTTT.

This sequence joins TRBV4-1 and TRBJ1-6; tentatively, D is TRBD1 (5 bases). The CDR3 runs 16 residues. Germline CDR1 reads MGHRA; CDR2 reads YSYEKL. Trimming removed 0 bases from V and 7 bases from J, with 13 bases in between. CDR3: CASSQDRRGRNSPLHF. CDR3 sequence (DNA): TGCGCCAGCAGCCAAGATCGGCGGGGCCGAAATTCACCCCTCCACTTT.

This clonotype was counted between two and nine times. The CDR3 DNA follows: TGTGCCAGCAGCTTAGAGGCTAGCGGGGGGGCCATAAATACGCAGTATTTT. This encodes CASSLEASGGAINTQYF. V gene TRBV7-6 combines with J gene TRBJ2-3; 12 nucleotides align to TRBD2. The CDR3 is made up of 17 amino acids. The ends lost 1 base at V and 7 bases at J; junction bases unmatched: 9. From germline, CDR1 is SGHVS and CDR2 FNYEAQ.

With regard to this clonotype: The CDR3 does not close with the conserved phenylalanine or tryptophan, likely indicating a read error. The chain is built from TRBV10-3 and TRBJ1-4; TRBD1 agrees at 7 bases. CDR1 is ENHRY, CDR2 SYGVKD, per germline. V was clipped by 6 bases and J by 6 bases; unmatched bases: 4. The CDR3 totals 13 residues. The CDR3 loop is CAISAQGDEKLFS. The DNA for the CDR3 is TGTGCCATCAGCGCGCAGGGGGATGAAAAACTGTTTTCT.

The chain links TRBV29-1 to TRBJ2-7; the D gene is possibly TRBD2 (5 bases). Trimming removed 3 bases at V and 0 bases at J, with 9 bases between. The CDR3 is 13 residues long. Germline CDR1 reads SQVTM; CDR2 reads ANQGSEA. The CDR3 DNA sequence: TGCAGCGTTGATTCCGGGGTCTCCTACGAGCAGTACTTC. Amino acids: CSVDSGVSYEQYF.

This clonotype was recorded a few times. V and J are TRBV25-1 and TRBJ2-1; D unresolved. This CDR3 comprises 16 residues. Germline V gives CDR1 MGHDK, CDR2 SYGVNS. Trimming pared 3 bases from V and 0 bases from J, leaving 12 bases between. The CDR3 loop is CASSDPFASSYNEQFF. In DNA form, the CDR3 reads TGTGCCAGCAGTGATCCTTTCGCGTCCTCCTACAATGAGCAGTTCTTC.

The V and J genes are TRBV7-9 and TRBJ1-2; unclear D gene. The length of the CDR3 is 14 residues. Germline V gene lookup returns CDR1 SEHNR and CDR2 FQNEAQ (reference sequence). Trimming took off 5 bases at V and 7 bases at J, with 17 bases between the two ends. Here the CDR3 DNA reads TGTGCCAGCAGCGCCACGGAGGGATCAAGTGGCTACACCTTC. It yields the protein CASSATEGSSGYTF.

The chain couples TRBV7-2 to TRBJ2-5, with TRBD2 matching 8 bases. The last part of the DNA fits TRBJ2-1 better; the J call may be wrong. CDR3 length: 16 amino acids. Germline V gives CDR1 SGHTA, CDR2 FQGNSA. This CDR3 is CASSLISGGGGDEQFF. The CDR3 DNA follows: TGTGCCAGCAGCTTAATAAGCGGGGGAGGGGGGGATGAGCAGTTCTTC.

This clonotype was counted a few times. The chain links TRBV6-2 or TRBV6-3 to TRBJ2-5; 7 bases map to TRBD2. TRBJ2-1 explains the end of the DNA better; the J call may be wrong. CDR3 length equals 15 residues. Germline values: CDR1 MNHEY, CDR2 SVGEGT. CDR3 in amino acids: CASSYFGRAHNEQFF. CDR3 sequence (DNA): TGTGCCAGCAGTTATTTTGGGAGGGCACACAATGAGCAGTTCTTC.

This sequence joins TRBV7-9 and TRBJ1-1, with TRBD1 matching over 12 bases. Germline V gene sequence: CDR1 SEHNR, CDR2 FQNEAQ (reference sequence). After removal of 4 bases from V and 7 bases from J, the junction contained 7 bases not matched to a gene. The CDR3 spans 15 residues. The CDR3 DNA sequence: TGTGCCAGCAGCTCGTCCGGGACAGGGGGCCTTGAAGCTTTCTTT. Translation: CASSSSGTGGLEAFF.

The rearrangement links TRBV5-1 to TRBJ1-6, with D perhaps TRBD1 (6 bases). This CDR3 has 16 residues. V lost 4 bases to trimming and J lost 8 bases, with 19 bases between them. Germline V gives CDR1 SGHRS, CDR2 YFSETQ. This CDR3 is CASSRAQGSGDSPLHF. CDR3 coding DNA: TGCGCCAGCAGCCGTGCACAGGGCTCCGGTGATTCACCCCTCCACTTT. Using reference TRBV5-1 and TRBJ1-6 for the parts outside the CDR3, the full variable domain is KAGVTQTPRYLIKTRGQQVTLSCSPISGHRSVSWYQQTPGQGLQFLFEYFSETQRNKGNFPGRFSGRQFSNSRSEMNVSTLELGDSALYLCASSRAQGSGDSPLHFGNGTRLTVT.

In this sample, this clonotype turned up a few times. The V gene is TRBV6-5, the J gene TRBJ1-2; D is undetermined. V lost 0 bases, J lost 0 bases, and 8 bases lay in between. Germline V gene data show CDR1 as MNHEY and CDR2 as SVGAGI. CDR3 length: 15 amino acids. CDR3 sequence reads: CASSYSQRTNYGYTF. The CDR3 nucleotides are TGTGCCAGCAGTTACTCGCAGAGAACTAACTATGGCTACACCTTC.

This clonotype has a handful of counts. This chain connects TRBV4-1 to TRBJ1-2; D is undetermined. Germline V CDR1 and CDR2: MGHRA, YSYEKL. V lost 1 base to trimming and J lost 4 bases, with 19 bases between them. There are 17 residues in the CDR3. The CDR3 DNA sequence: TGCGCCAGCAGCCAAGGGTGTGGAAACAATGCCCTCTATGGCTACACCTTC. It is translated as CASSQGCGNNALYGYTF.